A single sample is the source of the 8 T cell receptor beta chains below, sequenced in a study of technical replicates of blood from a few donors. Libraries were prepared by immunoSEQ multiplex PCR; TCRdb keeps only in-frame clonotypes and omits some of them. The sample lists around 65,000 clones, approximately 88% occurring once. Specimen: PBMCs. These receptors all come from a human donor in good health. Some clones in this sample may be carry-over from other donors' samples.

The chain recombines TRBV5-4 with TRBJ2-2; 8 bases are a match to TRBD2. Per the germline V gene, CDR1 is SGHNT and CDR2 is YYREEE (reference sequence). The CDR3 contains 16 residues. The junction had 13 bases not matched to a gene; V was cut back by 9 bases and J by 3 bases. In DNA, the CDR3 is TGTGCCACAAGAGCGGGGGCGAACCGGGACACCGGGGAGCTGTTTTTT. It translates to CATRAGANRDTGELFF.

The CDR3 sequence is CASSYRGEPYRYEQYF. In DNA form, the CDR3 reads TGTGCCAGCAGTTATCGGGGGGAGCCCTATCGTTACGAGCAGTACTTC. This chain uses TRBV6-5 with TRBJ2-7; 7 bases map to TRBD2. Germline values: CDR1 MNHEY, CDR2 SVGAGI. V shed 3 bases, J shed 4 bases, and the junction held 12 bases outside the gene matches. This CDR3 is 16 amino acids long.

This sequence joins TRBV18 and TRBJ2-7; possibly TRBD1 for D (5 bases). Between the trimmed V and J ends, which lost 2 bases and 5 bases, there was a span of 19 bases. The CDR3 spans 16 residues. The germline V gene has CDR1 KGHSH and CDR2 LQKENI. The CDR3 here is CASSPRRLVGRDEQYF. The CDR3 nucleotides are TGTGCCAGCTCACCAAGACGTCTGGTAGGCAGGGACGAGCAGTACTTC.

The chain joins TRBV5-4 to TRBJ2-5; TRBD2 aligns across 11 bases. Germline trimming cut 0 bases from V and 1 base from J; bases unmatched to any gene: 2. Per germline, CDR1 SGHNT and CDR2 YYREEE (reference sequence). The CDR3 has 16 amino acids. The CDR3 here is CASSLEGTSGQETQYF. As DNA, the CDR3 is TGTGCCAGCAGCTTGGAAGGGACTAGCGGCCAAGAGACCCAGTACTTC.

The chain is built from TRBV7-2 and TRBJ2-7, with D possibly being TRBD2 (6 bases). CDR1 is SGHTA and CDR2 is FQGNSA in the germline V gene. Deletions cut 0 bases from V and 3 bases from J, with 12 bases between. This CDR3 is 15 amino acids long. CDR3 residues: CASSLAGTEGYEQYF. For the CDR3, the DNA is TGTGCCAGCAGCTTAGCTGGGACGGAGGGCTACGAGCAGTACTTC.

V gene TRBV4-1 combines with J gene TRBJ2-5; D uncertain. V was pared by 2 bases and J by 3 bases, with 10 bases between. CDR3 length: 14 residues. CDR1 is MGHRA and CDR2 is YSYEKL in the germline V gene. The CDR3 region is CASSQPWQKETQYF. The CDR3 DNA reads as TGCGCCAGCAGCCAACCTTGGCAGAAAGAGACCCAGTACTTC.

This rearrangement joins TRBV7-6 to TRBJ2-1; D may be TRBD1 (5 bases). The CDR3 consists of 14 residues. Germline V lookup: CDR1 SGHVS, CDR2 FNYEAQ. Trimming removed 1 base from V and 3 bases from J, with 7 bases in between. The CDR3: CASSLGQIYNEQFF. The CDR3 coding sequence is TGTGCCAGCAGCTTAGGACAGATCTACAATGAGCAGTTCTTC.

This chain joins TRBV12-5 and TRBJ2-5; D is possibly TRBD1 (6 bases). Trimming left V 2 bases short and J 11 bases short, with 12 bases between. This CDR3 is 12 amino acids long. CDR1 and CDR2 (germline): LGHNT, FRNRAP. The CDR3 DNA reads TGTGCTAGTGGTTTGCCACAGGGAACTCAGTACTTC. Amino acids: CASGLPQGTQYF.